This TCR beta chain was recorded in a study of blood T cells in healthy people across ages. Primed by a sample-barcoded 5' primer and a J-beta primer mix, a second PCR proceeded for about 6 to 11 cycles. TCRdb used MiXCR to reprocess the 5' RACE reads, holding one entry per CDR3 protein. The profile shows 650,000 to 700,000 distinct CDR3 sequences, approximately 52% of them singletons. On this clonotype itself: One base away lies a much larger clone, so this may be a sequencing read error.

The CDR3 is 16 residues long. Germline CDR1 reads SGHAT; CDR2 reads FQNNGV. Sequenced sample: blood. This clonotype was obtained from a woman of 80 years or more in good health. The chain couples TRBV11-2 to TRBJ2-1; 7 bases are shared with TRBD2. The CDR3 protein is CASSLLAGSSHNEQFF. CDR3 DNA sequence: TGTGCCAGCAGCTTGTTAGCGGGTAGCTCCCACAATGAGCAGTTCTTC.